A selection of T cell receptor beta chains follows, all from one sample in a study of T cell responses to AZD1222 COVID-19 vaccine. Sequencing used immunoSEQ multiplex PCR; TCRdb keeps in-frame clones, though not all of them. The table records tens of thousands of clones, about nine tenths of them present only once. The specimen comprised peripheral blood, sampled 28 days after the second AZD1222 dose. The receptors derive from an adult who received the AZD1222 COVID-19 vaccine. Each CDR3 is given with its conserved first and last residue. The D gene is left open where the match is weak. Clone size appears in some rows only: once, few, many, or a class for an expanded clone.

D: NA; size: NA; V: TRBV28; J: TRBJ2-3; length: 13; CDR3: CASSQTGRDTQYF
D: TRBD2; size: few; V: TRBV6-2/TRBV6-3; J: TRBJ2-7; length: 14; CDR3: CASSYTSGSYEQYF
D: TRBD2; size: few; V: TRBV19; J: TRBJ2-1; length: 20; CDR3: CASKALGTSGRAFPPNEQFF
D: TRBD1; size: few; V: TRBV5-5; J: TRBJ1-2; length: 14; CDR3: CASSNRDRGWGYTF
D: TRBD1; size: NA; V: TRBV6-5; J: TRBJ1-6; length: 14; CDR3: CASRDRGLDSPLHF
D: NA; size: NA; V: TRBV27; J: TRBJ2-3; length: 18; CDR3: CASSSTPGAGSSTDTQYF
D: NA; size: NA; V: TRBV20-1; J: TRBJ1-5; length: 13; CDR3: CSASWAGVQPQHF
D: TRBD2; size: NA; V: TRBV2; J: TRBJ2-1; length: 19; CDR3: CASSEAFGYGRDYYNEQFF
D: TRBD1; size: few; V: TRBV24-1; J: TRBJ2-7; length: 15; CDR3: CATSDTGTGAYEQYF
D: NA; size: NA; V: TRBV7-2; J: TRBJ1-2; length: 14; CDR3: CASSLDRRNYGYTF
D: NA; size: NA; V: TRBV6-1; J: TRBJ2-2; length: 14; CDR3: CASSDAGETGELFF
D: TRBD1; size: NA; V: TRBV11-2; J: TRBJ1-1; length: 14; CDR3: CASSFLQGAVEAFF
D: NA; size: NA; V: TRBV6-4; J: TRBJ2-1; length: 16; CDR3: CASSDSSTGISNEQFF
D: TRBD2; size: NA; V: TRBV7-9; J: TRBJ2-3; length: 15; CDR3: CASSRGGAGTDTQYF
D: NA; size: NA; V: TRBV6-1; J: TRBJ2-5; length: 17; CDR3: CASSEFVRPVEGGTQYF
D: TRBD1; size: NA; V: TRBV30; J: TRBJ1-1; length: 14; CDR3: CAWSAGTENTEAFF
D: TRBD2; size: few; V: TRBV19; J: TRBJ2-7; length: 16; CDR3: CASSIDLAGVVREQYF
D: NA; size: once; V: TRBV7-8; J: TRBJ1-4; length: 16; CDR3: CASSPFRVGANEKLFF
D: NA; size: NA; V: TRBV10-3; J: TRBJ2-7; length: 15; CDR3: CAISDTAASRYEQYF
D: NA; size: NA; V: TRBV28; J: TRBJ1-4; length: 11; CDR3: CASSPWGKLFF
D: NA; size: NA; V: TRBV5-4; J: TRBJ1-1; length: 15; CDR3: CASSLFAQGGTEAFF
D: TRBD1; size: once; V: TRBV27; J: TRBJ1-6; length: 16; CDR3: CASSLLRGRENSPLHF
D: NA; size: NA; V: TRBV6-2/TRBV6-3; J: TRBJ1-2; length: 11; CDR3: CASSYMNGYTF
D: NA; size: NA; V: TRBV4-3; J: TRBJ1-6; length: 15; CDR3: CASSPEQRSNSPLHF
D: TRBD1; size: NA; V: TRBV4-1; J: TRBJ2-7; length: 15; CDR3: CASSLQGAAPYEQYF
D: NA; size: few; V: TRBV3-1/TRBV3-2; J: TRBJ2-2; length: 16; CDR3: CASSQVLRIGTGELFF
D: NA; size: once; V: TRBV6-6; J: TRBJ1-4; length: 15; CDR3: CASSYSIGGNEKLFF
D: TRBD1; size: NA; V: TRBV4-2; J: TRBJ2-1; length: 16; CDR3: CASSQDAGGPYNEQFF
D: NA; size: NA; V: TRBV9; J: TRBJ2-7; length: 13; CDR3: CAPPQRTSYEQYF
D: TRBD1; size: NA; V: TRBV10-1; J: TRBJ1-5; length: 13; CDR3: CASRTGASQPQHF
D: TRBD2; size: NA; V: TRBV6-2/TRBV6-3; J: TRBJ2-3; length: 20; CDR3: CASSTNPAGGWEGLTDTQYF
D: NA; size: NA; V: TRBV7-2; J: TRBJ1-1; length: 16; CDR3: CASSLKLKFMNTEAFF
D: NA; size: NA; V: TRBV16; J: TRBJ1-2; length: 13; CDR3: CASISGNFYGYTF
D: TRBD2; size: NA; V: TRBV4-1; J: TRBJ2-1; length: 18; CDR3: CASSTSLLSGSGDNEQFF
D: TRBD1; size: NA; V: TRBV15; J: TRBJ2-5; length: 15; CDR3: CATSRAGRGYETQYF
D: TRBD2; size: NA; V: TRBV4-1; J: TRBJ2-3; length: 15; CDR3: CASSQVGLAVDTQYF
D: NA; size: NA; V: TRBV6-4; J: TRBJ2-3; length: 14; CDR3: CASSSGPDTDTQYF
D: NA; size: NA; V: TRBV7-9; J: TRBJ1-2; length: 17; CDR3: CASTLGLYTPTGSGYTF
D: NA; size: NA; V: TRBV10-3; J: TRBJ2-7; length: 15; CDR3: CAISDILTGLEEQYF
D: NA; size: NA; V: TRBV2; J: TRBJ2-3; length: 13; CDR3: CASRGQATDTQYF
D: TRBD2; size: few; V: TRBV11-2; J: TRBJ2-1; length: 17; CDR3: CASSLGFLAGGHSEQFF
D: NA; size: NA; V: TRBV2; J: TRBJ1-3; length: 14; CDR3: CASKGLFSGNTIYF
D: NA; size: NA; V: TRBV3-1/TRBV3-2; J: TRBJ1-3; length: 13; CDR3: CASSQVFGNTIYF
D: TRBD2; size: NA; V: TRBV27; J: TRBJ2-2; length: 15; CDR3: CASSFKAGGSGELFF
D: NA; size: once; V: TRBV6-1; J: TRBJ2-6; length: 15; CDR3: CASSESYSGANVLTF
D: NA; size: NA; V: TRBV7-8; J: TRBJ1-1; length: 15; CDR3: CASSLVVLGDTEAFF
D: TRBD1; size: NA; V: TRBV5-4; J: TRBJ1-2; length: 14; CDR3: CASSLAGGTYGYTF
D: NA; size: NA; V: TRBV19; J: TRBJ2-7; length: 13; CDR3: CASSIDRRYEQYF
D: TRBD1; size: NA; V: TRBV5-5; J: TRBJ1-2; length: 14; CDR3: CASSLSRGLDGYTF
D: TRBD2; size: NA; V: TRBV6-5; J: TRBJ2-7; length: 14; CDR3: CASSWTSESYEQYF
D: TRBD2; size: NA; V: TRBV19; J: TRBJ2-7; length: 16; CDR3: CASSIGGSGSVHEQYF
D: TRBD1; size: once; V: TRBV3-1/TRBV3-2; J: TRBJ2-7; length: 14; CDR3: CASSHWTRGQGEYF
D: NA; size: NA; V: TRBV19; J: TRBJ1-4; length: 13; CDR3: CASYGRAGEKLFF
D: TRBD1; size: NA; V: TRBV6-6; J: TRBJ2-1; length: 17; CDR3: CASSPGTGVRLHGEQFF